The source of this TCR beta chain is a study of blood T cell repertoires in COVID-19. Using immunoSEQ multiplex PCR, the repertoire was profiled, and TCRdb retains in-frame clones only, with some absent. The data contain over 200,000 clones, over 75% of them singletons. The germline gives CDR1 SGHAT, CDR2 FQNNGV. The junction had 10 bases not matched to a gene; V was cut back by 6 bases and J by 13 bases. The CDR3 runs to 14 residues. Participant age was about 18 to 89 years, and participants resided in about two dozen US areas. The material sequenced was PBMCs or T cells enriched from blood (not recorded which). The chain joins TRBV11-2 to TRBJ2-1; TRBD2 aligns across 12 bases. The clonotype was recovered from a woman in her twenties or thirties who had been exposed to COVID-19. CDR3 coding DNA: TGTGCCAGCAGAACGACTAGCGGGAGAGTGGGACAGTTCTTC. Its translation: CASRTTSGRVGQFF.